A selection of T cell receptor beta chains follows, all from one sample in a study of T cell responses to AZD1222 COVID-19 vaccine. Profiling relied on immunoSEQ multiplex PCR, and the TCRdb table lists in-frame clones only, not all of them. The sample consists of around 95,000 clones, approximately 90% of them appearing once. Sample: peripheral blood, taken on day 0 of AZD1222 vaccination. The receptors were sampled from an adult in good health. The CDR3 runs from the conserved cysteine through the conserved F or W. Each record gives: V gene, clone size, D gene, J gene, CDR3 protein, CDR3 DNA. D genes are given only for firm matches. Not every row has a clone size; where given, it reads once, few, many or a size class.

V: TRBV5-5
size: -
D: -
J: TRBJ2-1
CDR3: CASRRDGGPNEQFF
DNA: TGTGCCAGCAGGAGGGATGGGGGGCCCAATGAGCAGTTCTTC

V: TRBV30
size: -
D: -
J: TRBJ1-5
CDR3: CAWSYLGPSNQPQHF
DNA: TGTGCCTGGAGTTATCTAGGACCGAGCAATCAGCCCCAGCATTTT

V: TRBV28
size: -
D: -
J: TRBJ2-7
CDR3: CASKTGTQREQYF
DNA: TGTGCCAGTAAGACGGGGACACAGCGCGAGCAGTACTTC

V: TRBV7-3
size: -
D: TRBD2
J: TRBJ2-3
CDR3: CASSLIGTSGRVTDTQYF
DNA: TGTGCCAGCAGCTTAATTGGGACTAGCGGGAGAGTAACAGATACGCAGTATTTT

V: TRBV9
size: -
D: TRBD2
J: TRBJ2-1
CDR3: CASSLLAASSYNEQFF
DNA: TGTGCCAGCAGCCTACTAGCGGCAAGCTCCTACAATGAGCAGTTCTTC

V: TRBV6-2/TRBV6-3
size: -
D: -
J: TRBJ1-1
CDR3: CASSPRADVEAFF
DNA: TGTGCCAGCAGCCCCCGGGCCGACGTAGAAGCTTTCTTT

V: TRBV18
size: -
D: TRBD1
J: TRBJ1-2
CDR3: CASSPRMEDRHYGYTF
DNA: TGTGCCAGCTCACCACGAATGGAGGACAGGCACTATGGCTACACCTTC

V: TRBV5-1
size: -
D: TRBD2
J: TRBJ2-5
CDR3: CASSLGSSGRAETQYF
DNA: TGCGCCAGCAGCTTGGGCTCTAGCGGGAGGGCAGAGACCCAGTACTTC

V: TRBV5-1
size: -
D: -
J: TRBJ2-5
CDR3: CASSLVPGVETQYF
DNA: TGCGCCAGCAGCTTGGTGCCAGGGGTAGAGACCCAGTACTTC

V: TRBV2
size: -
D: -
J: TRBJ1-4
CDR3: CASISYDGGPLFF
DNA: TGTGCCAGCATCTCCTATGATGGGGGACCACTGTTTTTT

V: TRBV5-4
size: -
D: -
J: TRBJ1-3
CDR3: CASSLGTDHSGNTIYF
DNA: TGTGCCAGCAGCTTGGGGACAGATCACTCTGGAAACACCATATATTTT

V: TRBV3-1/TRBV3-2
size: once
D: -
J: TRBJ2-1
CDR3: CASSKWVGGEQFF
DNA: TGTGCCAGCAGCAAGTGGGTAGGTGGTGAGCAGTTCTTC

V: TRBV30
size: -
D: -
J: TRBJ1-2
CDR3: CAWSVQGAGYTF
DNA: TGTGCCTGGAGTGTACAAGGGGCTGGCTACACCTTC

V: TRBV2
size: once
D: TRBD1
J: TRBJ1-1
CDR3: CASSEETGGITEAFF
DNA: TGTGCCAGCAGTGAAGAGACAGGGGGCATCACTGAAGCTTTCTTT

V: TRBV2
size: -
D: -
J: TRBJ2-7
CDR3: CASSYTSYEQYF
DNA: TGTGCCAGCAGCTACACGTCCTACGAGCAGTACTTC

V: TRBV28
size: few
D: -
J: TRBJ1-5
CDR3: CASSLGQAMNQPQHF
DNA: TGTGCCAGCAGTTTAGGGCAGGCGATGAATCAGCCCCAGCATTTT

V: TRBV7-9
size: -
D: -
J: TRBJ2-4
CDR3: CASSSFVWGSSPADIQYF
DNA: TGTGCCAGCAGCTCATTCGTGTGGGGCAGTTCGCCCGCGGACATTCAGTACTTC

V: TRBV9
size: -
D: TRBD1
J: TRBJ1-4
CDR3: CASSVGPGQHGEKLFF
DNA: TGTGCCAGCAGCGTAGGGCCGGGACAGCATGGTGAAAAACTGTTTTTT

V: TRBV10-3
size: -
D: TRBD2
J: TRBJ2-2
CDR3: CAISKQGLAGGTGELFF
DNA: TGTGCCATCAGTAAACAGGGACTAGCGGGAGGGACCGGGGAGCTGTTTTTT

V: TRBV5-3
size: -
D: -
J: TRBJ2-2
CDR3: CARSFGPLEGEKRLGRLNTGELFF
DNA: TGTGCCAGAAGCTTTGGCCCCCTCGAGGGGGAAAAGCGGCTCGGCCGATTGAACACCGGGGAGCTGTTTTTT

V: TRBV5-5
size: -
D: TRBD1
J: TRBJ1-3
CDR3: CASSLSGTDGNTIYF
DNA: TGTGCCAGCAGTTTATCCGGGACAGACGGAAACACCATATATTTT

V: TRBV27
size: -
D: -
J: TRBJ2-2
CDR3: CASSLDSLNTGELFF
DNA: TGTGCCAGCAGTCTAGACTCTCTGAACACCGGGGAGCTGTTTTTT

V: TRBV5-1
size: -
D: -
J: TRBJ2-1
CDR3: CASSLEVHQGSNEQFF
DNA: TGCGCCAGCAGCTTGGAGGTTCACCAAGGTAGCAATGAGCAGTTCTTC

V: TRBV9
size: -
D: -
J: TRBJ2-7
CDR3: CASSSAETQYF
DNA: TGTGCCAGCAGCTCAGCTGAGACACAGTACTTC

V: TRBV27
size: -
D: TRBD1
J: TRBJ1-2
CDR3: CASSSPGGAIYGYTF
DNA: TGTGCCAGCAGTTCTCCAGGGGGCGCGATCTATGGCTACACCTTC

V: TRBV11-1
size: -
D: TRBD1
J: TRBJ2-7
CDR3: CASRFGQGDEQYF
DNA: TGTGCCAGCAGATTCGGACAGGGCGACGAGCAGTACTTC

V: TRBV7-8
size: -
D: TRBD1
J: TRBJ2-2
CDR3: CASSVPGQGLTGELFF
DNA: TGTGCCAGCAGCGTACCGGGACAGGGGTTAACCGGGGAGCTGTTTTTT

V: TRBV6-2/TRBV6-3
size: -
D: -
J: TRBJ2-7
CDR3: CASSYPSFSYEQYF
DNA: TGTGCCAGCAGTTACCCTAGCTTCTCCTACGAGCAGTACTTC

V: TRBV7-9
size: -
D: -
J: TRBJ2-6
CDR3: CASSLGGGGGFSGANVLTF
DNA: TGTGCCAGCAGCTTAGGTGGTGGGGGAGGCTTCTCTGGGGCCAACGTCCTGACTTTC

V: TRBV29-1
size: -
D: -
J: TRBJ1-2
CDR3: CSVEDRTEDGYTF
DNA: TGCAGCGTTGAAGATCGGACAGAAGATGGCTACACCTTC

V: TRBV3-1/TRBV3-2
size: -
D: -
J: TRBJ1-1
CDR3: CASRQVQGRAEAFF
DNA: TGTGCCAGCAGACAAGTCCAGGGGCGAGCTGAAGCTTTCTTT

V: TRBV3-1/TRBV3-2
size: -
D: TRBD2
J: TRBJ2-7
CDR3: CASSLSPGLAGVYEQYF
DNA: TGTGCCAGCAGCCTGAGCCCGGGACTAGCGGGAGTTTACGAGCAGTACTTC

V: TRBV10-3
size: -
D: TRBD1
J: TRBJ2-7
CDR3: CAISPGTVYEQYF
DNA: TGTGCCATCAGCCCTGGGACAGTCTACGAGCAGTACTTC

V: TRBV4-1
size: -
D: TRBD1
J: TRBJ1-1
CDR3: CASSPQGSSVNTEAFF
DNA: TGCGCCAGCAGCCCACAGGGGAGTAGTGTGAACACTGAAGCTTTCTTT

V: TRBV6-1
size: -
D: TRBD1
J: TRBJ1-1
CDR3: CASSDWETGGRTEAFF
DNA: TGTGCCAGCAGTGATTGGGAGACAGGGGGTCGAACTGAAGCTTTCTTT

V: TRBV9
size: -
D: -
J: TRBJ2-2
CDR3: CASSVSPGNTGELFF
DNA: TGTGCCAGCAGCGTAAGTCCGGGGAACACCGGGGAGCTGTTTTTT

V: TRBV29-1
size: -
D: -
J: TRBJ1-1
CDR3: CSVSRGLNTEAFF
DNA: TGCAGCGTTTCCCGGGGGTTGAACACTGAAGCTTTCTTT

V: TRBV7-8
size: -
D: TRBD2
J: TRBJ2-1
CDR3: CASSFSGRANNEQFF
DNA: TGTGCCAGCAGCTTTAGCGGGAGAGCCAACAATGAGCAGTTCTTC

V: TRBV25-1
size: -
D: TRBD1
J: TRBJ1-2
CDR3: CASSDSLGTAYGYTF
DNA: TGTGCCAGCAGTGATTCGTTAGGGACAGCCTATGGCTACACCTTC

V: TRBV18
size: -
D: -
J: TRBJ2-1
CDR3: CASSPDASYNEQFF
DNA: TGTGCCAGCTCACCAGATGCTTCCTACAATGAGCAGTTCTTC

V: TRBV10-3
size: -
D: TRBD1
J: TRBJ2-6
CDR3: CAISGQALGVGANVLTF
DNA: TGTGCCATCAGCGGACAGGCTTTAGGTGTTGGGGCCAACGTCCTGACTTTC

V: TRBV27
size: -
D: TRBD1
J: TRBJ2-3
CDR3: CASTHRQGSDTQYF
DNA: TGTGCCAGCACCCATCGACAGGGTTCAGATACGCAGTATTTT

V: TRBV3-1/TRBV3-2
size: -
D: TRBD2
J: TRBJ2-1
CDR3: CASSHASGRKEQFF
DNA: TGTGCCAGCAGCCATGCTAGCGGGAGGAAGGAGCAGTTCTTC

V: TRBV5-4
size: -
D: -
J: TRBJ1-5
CDR3: CASSLEPNQPQHF
DNA: TGTGCCAGCAGCTTGGAACCGAATCAGCCCCAGCATTTT

V: TRBV28
size: -
D: TRBD1
J: TRBJ1-2
CDR3: CASSPLDRVDGYTF
DNA: TGTGCCAGCAGTCCCCTGGACAGGGTCGATGGCTACACCTTC

V: TRBV30
size: -
D: -
J: TRBJ1-3
CDR3: CASGLLFSGNTIYF
DNA: TGTGCCTCTGGGCTATTGTTCTCTGGAAACACCATATATTTT

V: TRBV10-1
size: -
D: TRBD1
J: TRBJ1-5
CDR3: CASSRGQGNNQPQHF
DNA: TGCGCCAGCAGTCGCGGACAGGGGAACAATCAGCCCCAGCATTTT

V: TRBV7-2
size: -
D: -
J: TRBJ1-2
CDR3: CASSPGRERGDFYGYTF
DNA: TGTGCCAGCAGCCCAGGACGGGAGAGAGGGGACTTCTATGGCTACACCTTC

V: TRBV24-1
size: -
D: TRBD2
J: TRBJ2-2
CDR3: CATSEMASKTSGRYTGELFF
DNA: TGTGCCACCAGTGAGATGGCAAGTAAGACTAGCGGGAGGTATACCGGGGAGCTGTTTTTT

V: TRBV7-2
size: few
D: TRBD2
J: TRBJ2-4
CDR3: CASSLVSGKKLAVENIQYF
DNA: TGTGCCAGCAGCTTAGTTTCGGGGAAGAAACTAGCGGTAGAAAACATTCAGTACTTC

V: TRBV5-1
size: -
D: TRBD1
J: TRBJ1-6
CDR3: CASSSGQGAAPESPLHF
DNA: TGCGCCAGCAGCTCGGGCCAGGGGGCAGCCCCTGAATCACCCCTCCACTTT

V: TRBV28
size: -
D: -
J: TRBJ1-4
CDR3: CASGNEKLFF
DNA: TGTGCCAGCGGTAATGAAAAACTGTTTTTT